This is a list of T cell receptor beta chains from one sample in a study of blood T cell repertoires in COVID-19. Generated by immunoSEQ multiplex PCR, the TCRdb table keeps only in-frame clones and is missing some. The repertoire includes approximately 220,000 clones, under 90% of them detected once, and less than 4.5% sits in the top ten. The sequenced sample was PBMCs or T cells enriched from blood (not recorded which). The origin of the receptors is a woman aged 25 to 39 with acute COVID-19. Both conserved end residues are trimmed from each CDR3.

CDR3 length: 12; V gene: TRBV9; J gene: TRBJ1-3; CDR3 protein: ASSVQGLGNTIY
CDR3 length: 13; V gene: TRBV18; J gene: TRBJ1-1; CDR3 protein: ASSPGTGLNTEAF
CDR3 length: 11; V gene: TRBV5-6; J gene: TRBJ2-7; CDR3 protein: ASSLFKSSEQY
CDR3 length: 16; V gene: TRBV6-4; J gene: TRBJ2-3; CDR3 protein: ASSDPGVGSTVSDTQY
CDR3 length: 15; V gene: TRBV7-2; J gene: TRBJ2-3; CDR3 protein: ASSKGVGGLREDTQY
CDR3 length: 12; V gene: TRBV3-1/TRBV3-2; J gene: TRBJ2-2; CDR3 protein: ASSLFRGTGELF
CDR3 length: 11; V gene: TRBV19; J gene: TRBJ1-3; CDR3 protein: ASSTNSGNTIY
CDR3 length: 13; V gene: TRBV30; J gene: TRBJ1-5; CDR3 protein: AWSVLGTNHQPQH
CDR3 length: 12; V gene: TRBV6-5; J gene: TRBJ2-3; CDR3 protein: ASSGGLTPGTQY
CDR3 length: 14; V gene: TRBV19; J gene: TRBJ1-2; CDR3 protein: ASSIDPRGANYGYT
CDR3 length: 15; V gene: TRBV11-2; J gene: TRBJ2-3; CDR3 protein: ASSLGIGGSRTDTQY
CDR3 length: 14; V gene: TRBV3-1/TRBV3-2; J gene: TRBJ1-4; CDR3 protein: ASSPSRQGVIEKLF
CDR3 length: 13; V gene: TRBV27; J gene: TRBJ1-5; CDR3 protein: ASPRTLVSNQPQH
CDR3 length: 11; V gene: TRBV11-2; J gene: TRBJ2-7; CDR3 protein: ASSLDRTYEQY
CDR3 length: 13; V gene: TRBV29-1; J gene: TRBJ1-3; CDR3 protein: SVSQTGPPGNTIY
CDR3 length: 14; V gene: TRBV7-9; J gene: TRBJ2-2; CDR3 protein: ASSLLAGGLTGELF
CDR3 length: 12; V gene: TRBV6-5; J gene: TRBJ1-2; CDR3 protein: ASSPTGSDYGYT
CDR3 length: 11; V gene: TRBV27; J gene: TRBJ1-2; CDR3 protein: ASSSLPAGTET
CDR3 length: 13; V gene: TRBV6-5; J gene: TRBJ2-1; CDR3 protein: ASTFSGTGFNEQF
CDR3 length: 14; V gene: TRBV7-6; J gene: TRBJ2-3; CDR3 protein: ASSYSGLGGTDTQY
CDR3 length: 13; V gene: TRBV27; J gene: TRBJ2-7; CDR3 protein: ASSPLQGIRYEQY
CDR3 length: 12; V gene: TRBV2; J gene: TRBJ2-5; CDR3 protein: ASSADRVRETQY
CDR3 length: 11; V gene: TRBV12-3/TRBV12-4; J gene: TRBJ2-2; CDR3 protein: ASRPQGSGELF
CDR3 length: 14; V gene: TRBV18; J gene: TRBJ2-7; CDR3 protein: ASSPRGRVSSYEQY
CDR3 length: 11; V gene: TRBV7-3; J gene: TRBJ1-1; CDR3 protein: ASSLSVNTEAF
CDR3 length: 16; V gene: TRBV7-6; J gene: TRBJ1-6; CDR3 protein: ASSLDPPGSSYNSPLH
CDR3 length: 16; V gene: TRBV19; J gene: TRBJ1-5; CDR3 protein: APVPRVAGEPSNQPQH
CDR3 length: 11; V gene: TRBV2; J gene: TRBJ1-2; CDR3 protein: ASTRGGAYGYT
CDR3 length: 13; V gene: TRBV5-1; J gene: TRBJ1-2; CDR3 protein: ASSLGQRSNYGYT
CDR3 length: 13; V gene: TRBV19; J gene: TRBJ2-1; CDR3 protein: ASSMLAASYNEQF
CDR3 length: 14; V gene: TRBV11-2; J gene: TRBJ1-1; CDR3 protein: ASSLSARDGRTEAF
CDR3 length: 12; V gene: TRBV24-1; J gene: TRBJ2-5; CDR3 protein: ATSDSGQRETQY
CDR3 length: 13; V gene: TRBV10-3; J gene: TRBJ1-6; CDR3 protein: AISPNYRPNSPLH
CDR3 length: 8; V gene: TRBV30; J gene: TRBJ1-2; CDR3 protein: AWKAGGYT
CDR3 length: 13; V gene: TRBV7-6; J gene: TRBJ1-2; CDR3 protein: ASSLGRQGIYGYT
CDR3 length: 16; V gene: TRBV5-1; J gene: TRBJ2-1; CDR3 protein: ASSLVLAGGTIYNEQF
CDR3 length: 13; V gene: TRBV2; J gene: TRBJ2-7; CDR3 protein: ASSDGGTETYEQY
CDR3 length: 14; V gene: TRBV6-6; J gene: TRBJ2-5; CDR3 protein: ASSLSGSVAVETQY
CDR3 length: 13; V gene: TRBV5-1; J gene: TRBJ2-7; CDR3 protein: ASSLGQGAAYEQY
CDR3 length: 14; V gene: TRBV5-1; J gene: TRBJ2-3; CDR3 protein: ASSLRGLAGTDTQY
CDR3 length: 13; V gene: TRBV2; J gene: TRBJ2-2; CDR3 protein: ASSADNLSTGELF
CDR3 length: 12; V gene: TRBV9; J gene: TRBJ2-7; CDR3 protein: ASSVDGSSYEQY
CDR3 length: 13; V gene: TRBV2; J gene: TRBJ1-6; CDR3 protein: ASREARGQGSPLH
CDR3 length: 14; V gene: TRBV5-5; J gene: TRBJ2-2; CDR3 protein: ASSLDVGLNTGELF
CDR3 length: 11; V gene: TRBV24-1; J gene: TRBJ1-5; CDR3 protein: ATSDPGDQPQH
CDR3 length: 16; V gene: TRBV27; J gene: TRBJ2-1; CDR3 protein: ASSLLLTGTGGWNEQF
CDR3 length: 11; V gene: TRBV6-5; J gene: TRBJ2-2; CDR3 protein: ASRSRSPGELF
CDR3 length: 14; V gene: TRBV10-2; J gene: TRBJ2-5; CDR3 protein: ASSFSSGGLQETQY
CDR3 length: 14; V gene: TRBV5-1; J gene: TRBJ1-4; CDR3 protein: ASRLAAGQGREKLF
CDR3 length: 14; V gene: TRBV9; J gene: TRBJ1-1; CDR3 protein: ASSLIPGQGGTEAF
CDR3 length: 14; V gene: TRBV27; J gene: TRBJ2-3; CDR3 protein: ASSSLFRGAADTQY
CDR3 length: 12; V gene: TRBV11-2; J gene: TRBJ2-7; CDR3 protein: ASSHWDTTYEQY
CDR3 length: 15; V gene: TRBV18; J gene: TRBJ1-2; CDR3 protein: ASSPVIGQAASYGYT
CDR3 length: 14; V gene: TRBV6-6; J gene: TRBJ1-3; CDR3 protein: ASSRGQGGSGNTIY
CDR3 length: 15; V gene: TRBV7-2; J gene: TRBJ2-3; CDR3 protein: ASSLRKTGSRADTQY
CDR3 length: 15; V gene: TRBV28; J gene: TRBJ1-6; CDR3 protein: ASSLSGAGTNNSPLH
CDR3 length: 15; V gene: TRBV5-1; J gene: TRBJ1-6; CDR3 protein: ASSLESGGSYNSPLH
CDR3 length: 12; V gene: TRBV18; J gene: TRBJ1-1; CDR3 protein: ASSPQGTGTEAF